The source of this T cell receptor beta chain is a study of a mutant IDH1 vaccine in newly diagnosed glioma. Study at large: The earlier regimen, radiotherapy, temozolomide, or both, was most often both.

Clones were read by immunoSEQ multiplex PCR, and TCRdb kept only the in-frame ones, dropping some. The table has around 30,000 clones, around 80% seen once. Noted time point: week 35, safety follow-up. Doses of 300 ug of mutant IDH1 20-mer peptide were given with topical imiquimod. In regard to this clone: Its antigen remains unidentified.

The sequencing here drew on PBMCs, taken from a glioma patient whose treatment included an IDH1 peptide vaccine. The receptor's source is a middle-aged man with glioma. Some clones in this sample may be carry-over from other donors' samples.

The CDR3 nucleotides read TGTGCCAGCAGCTACGGGACGCGGAACACTGAAGCTTTCTTT. Its protein is CASSYGTRNTEAFF. The rearrangement joins TRBV7-9 to TRBJ1-1, with D possibly being TRBD1 (5 bases). The CDR3 is made up of 14 amino acids. Germline CDR1 and CDR2: SEHNR and FQNEAQ (reference sequence). Trimming left V 4 bases short and J 1 base short, with 10 bases between.